Listed here is a single TCR beta chain. The antigen is not known. The sample's treatment: randomized to nivolumab then ipilimumab (arm A) or the reverse (arm B). This sample was included in a study of sequential checkpoint blockade in melanoma. Study-wide points: About 30 times likelier clinical benefit followed increased tumor T-cell fraction and clonality.

Using immunoSEQ multiplex PCR, the repertoire was profiled, and TCRdb retains in-frame clones only, with some absent. The data show fewer than 20,000 clones, approximately 27% seen once. The receptor's source is a human donor with melanoma. The sample here was tumor tissue (inferred from file names), taken from a patient given nivolumab and ipilimumab in sequence.

The CDR3 loop is CASSYGLPSTDTQYF. The CDR3 coding sequence is TGTGCCAGCAGTTACGGACTCCCTAGCACAGATACGCAGTATTTT. V and J are TRBV6-8 and TRBJ2-3, with TRBD2 as a possible D gene (5 bases). The CDR3 has 15 residues. The V gene's germline CDR1 is MNHGY and CDR2 SAAAGT. The ends were cut back, 2 bases at V and 0 bases at J, with 9 bases in the middle.